Sequencing of this T cell receptor (beta chain) was carried out in a study of cytomegalovirus exposure and HLA in healthy donors. Study-wide results and caveats: Subsequent analysis found a tendency for first-cohort TCR clusters to co-occur within the 95 to 150 validation repertoires. Rare sequences made up most TCRs, while some public TCRs were found in many donors.

The assay was immunoSEQ multiplex PCR, and TCRdb's table has in-frame clones only and misses some. The sample has around 230,000 clones; around 85% are singletons. Germline CDR1 is LGHNA and CDR2 is YNFKEQ. Trimming pared 0 bases from V and 3 bases from J, leaving 9 bases between. The CDR3 consists of 14 residues. A word on this clone: Its target is not known.

The sequence was obtained from a woman in her 30s in good health and CMV-seropositive. The J gene is TRBJ2-7, the V gene TRBV4-2, with D possibly TRBD2 on 6 matching bases. Sequencing was done on a sample of PBMCs. The CDR3 DNA is TGTGCCAGCAGCCAAGATCAGGGACTCTACGAGCAGTACTTC. Translation: CASSQDQGLYEQYF.